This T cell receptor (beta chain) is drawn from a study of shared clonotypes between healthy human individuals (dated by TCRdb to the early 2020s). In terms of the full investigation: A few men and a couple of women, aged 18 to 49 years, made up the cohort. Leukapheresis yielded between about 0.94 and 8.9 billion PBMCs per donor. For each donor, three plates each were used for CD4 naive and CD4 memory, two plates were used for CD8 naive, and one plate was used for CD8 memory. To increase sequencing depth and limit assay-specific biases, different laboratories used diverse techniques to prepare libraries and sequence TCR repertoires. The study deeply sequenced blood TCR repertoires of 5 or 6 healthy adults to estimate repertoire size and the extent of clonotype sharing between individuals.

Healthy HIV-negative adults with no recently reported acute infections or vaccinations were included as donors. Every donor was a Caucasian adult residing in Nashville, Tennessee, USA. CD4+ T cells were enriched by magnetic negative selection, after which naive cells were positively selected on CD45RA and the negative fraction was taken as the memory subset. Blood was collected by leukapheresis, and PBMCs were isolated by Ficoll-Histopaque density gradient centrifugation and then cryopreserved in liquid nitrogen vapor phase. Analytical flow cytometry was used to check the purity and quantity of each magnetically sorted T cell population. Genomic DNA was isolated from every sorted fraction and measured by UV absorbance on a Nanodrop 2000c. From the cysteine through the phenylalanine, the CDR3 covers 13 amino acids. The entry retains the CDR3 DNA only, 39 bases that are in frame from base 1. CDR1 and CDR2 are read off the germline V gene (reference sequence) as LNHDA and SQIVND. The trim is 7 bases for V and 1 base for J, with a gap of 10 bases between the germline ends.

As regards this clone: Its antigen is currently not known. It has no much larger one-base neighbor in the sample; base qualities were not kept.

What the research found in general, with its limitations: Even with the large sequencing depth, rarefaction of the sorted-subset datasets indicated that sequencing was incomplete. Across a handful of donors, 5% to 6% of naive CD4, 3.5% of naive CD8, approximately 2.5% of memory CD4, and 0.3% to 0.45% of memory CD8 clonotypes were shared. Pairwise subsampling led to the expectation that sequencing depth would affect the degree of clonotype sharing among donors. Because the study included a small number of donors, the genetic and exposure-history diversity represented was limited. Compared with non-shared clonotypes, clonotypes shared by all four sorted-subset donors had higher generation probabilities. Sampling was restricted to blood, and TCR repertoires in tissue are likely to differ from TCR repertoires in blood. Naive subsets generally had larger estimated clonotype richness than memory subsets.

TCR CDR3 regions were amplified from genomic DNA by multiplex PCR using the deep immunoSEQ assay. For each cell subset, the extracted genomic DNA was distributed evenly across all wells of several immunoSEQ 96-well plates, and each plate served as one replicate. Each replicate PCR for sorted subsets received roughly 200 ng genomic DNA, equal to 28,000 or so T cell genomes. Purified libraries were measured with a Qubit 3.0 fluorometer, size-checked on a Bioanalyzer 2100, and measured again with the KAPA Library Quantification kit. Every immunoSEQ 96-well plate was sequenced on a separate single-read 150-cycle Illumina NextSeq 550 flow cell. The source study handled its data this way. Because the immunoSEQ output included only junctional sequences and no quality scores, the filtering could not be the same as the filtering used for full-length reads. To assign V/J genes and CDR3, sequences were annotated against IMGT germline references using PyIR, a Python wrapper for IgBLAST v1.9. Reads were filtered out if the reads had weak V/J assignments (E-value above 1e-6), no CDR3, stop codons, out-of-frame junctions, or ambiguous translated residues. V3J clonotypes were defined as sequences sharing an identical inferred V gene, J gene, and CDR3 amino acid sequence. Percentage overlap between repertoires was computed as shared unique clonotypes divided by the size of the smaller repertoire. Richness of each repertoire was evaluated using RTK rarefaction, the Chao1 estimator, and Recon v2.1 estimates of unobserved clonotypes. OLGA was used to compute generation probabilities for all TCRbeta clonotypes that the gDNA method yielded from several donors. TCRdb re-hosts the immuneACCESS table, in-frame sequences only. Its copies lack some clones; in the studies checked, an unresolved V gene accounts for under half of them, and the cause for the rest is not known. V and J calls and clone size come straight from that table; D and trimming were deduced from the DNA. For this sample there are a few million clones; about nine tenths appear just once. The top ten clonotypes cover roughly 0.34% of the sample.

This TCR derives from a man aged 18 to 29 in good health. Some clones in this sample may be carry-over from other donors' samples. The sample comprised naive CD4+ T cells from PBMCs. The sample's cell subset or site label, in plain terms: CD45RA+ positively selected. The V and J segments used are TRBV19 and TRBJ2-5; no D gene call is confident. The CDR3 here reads CASKPASQETQYF. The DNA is TGTGCCAGTAAGCCAGCGAGCCAAGAGACCCAGTACTTC.